One and the same sample provided the 4 T cell receptor beta chains below, sequenced in a study of cytomegalovirus exposure and HLA in healthy donors (dated 2017 in TCRdb). Libraries were made using the immunoSEQ multiplex PCR assay. For the multiplex PCR, a mixture combining 60 forward primers for TCR Vbeta segments and 13 reverse primers for TCR Jbeta segments was used. TCRdb re-hosts the immuneACCESS table, in-frame sequences only. Its copies lack some clones; in the studies checked, an unresolved V gene accounts for under half of them, and the cause for the rest is not known. In this sample the table shows approximately 140,000 clones, 79% of which occur a single time. Roughly 6% of the sample lies in the top ten. What was sequenced was PBMCs. These receptor sequences come from a man aged 45-60 years in good health and CMV-seropositive.

This clone was recorded a few times. The chain carries TRBV7-2 and TRBJ1-4; no clear D. The CDR3 is 13 residues long. Trimming cost V 0 bases and J 4 bases, with 3 bases left between them. Germline CDR1 reads SGHTA; CDR2 reads FQGNSA. CDR3 nucleotides: TGTGCCAGCAGCTTAGCCCTTAATGAAAAACTGTTTTTT. This codes for CASSLALNEKLFF.

V usage is TRBV28 and J usage is TRBJ2-7, with a possible D match to TRBD2 (7 bases). CDR3 length: 17 amino acids. Germline V gene sequence: CDR1 MDHEN, CDR2 SYDVKM. V shed 2 bases and J shed 4 bases, with 21 bases lying between them. The CDR3 loop is CASSLQGGGGSDYEQYF. In DNA, the CDR3 is TGTGCCAGCAGTTTACAAGGGGGGGGCGGGAGTGATTACGAGCAGTACTTC. The whole variable domain, remainder taken from reference TRBV28 and TRBJ2-7, is DVKVTQSSRYLVKRTGEKVFLECVQDMDHENMFWYRQDPGLGLRLIYFSYDVKMKEKGDIPEGYSVSREKKERFSLILESASTNQTSMYLCASSLQGGGGSDYEQYFGPGTRLTVT.

The rearrangement uses TRBV27 and TRBJ1-1, with 8 bases lining up with TRBD1. Germline CDR1 MNHEY, CDR2 SMNVEV (reference sequence). This CDR3 is built from 13 residues. V trimming: 5 bases; J trimming: 10 bases; junction bases outside the gene matches: 9. The CDR3 spells CASSTGGDRIAFF. As DNA, the CDR3 is TGTGCCAGCAGTACAGGGGGGGACCGAATAGCTTTCTTT.

V gene TRBV19 combines with J gene TRBJ2-6; possibly TRBD2 for D (5 bases). The length of the CDR3 is 16 residues. The V end was cut by 5 bases, the J end by 1 base, with 12 bases between. The germline V gene encodes CDR1 LNHDA and CDR2 SQIVND (reference sequence). The CDR3: CASSLIGVSGANVLTF. CDR3 nucleotides: TGTGCCAGTAGTTTAATCGGGGTATCTGGGGCCAACGTCCTGACTTTC. Full variable domain (missing parts from reference TRBV19 and TRBJ2-6): DGGITQSPKYLFRKEGQNVTLSCEQNLNHDAMYWYRQDPGQGLRLIYYSQIVNDFQKGDIAEGYSVSREKKESFPLTVTSAQKNPTAFYLCASSLIGVSGANVLTFGAGSRLTVL.